This TCR beta chain was obtained from a study of control samples from healthy donors and cancer patients. The method was immunoSEQ multiplex PCR; TCRdb's version includes in-frame clones alone and lacks a portion of them. The table records some 120,000 clones, more than 70% of them present only once. The V end lost 7 bases, the J end lost 4 bases, and 14 bases lay between the germline ends. CDR3 length: 14 amino acids. Germline loops: CDR1 MNHEY, CDR2 SVGAGI. The sequence was obtained from a man aged 55 to 69 in good health. This chain uses TRBV6-5 with TRBJ1-3, with D maybe TRBD1 (5 bases). The sequenced sample consisted of blood. The CDR3, as DNA: TGTGCCAGCACCTCCAGGGCGGACGGAAACACCATATATTTT. Its protein is CASTSRADGNTIYF.